What follows are 18 T cell receptor beta chains derived from one specimen sequenced in a study of T cell responses to AZD1222 COVID-19 vaccine. TCRdb keeps only in-frame clones here, not all; method: immunoSEQ multiplex PCR. The top ten hold 6.5% of the sample, which has under 150,000 clones, roughly 88% seen once. Sequencing was performed on peripheral blood, taken 28 days after the second AZD1222 dose. The receptor source for this set is an adult who received the AZD1222 COVID-19 vaccine.

The chain employs TRBV5-1 and TRBJ1-2, with D perhaps TRBD1 (5 bases). Per the germline V gene, CDR1 is SGHRS and CDR2 is YFSETQ. The CDR3 runs 14 residues. Between the trimmed V and J ends, which lost 0 bases and 1 base, there was a span of 7 bases. Here the CDR3 reads CASSLGGSNYGYTF. CDR3 sequence (DNA): TGCGCCAGCAGCTTGGGGGGCAGTAACTATGGCTACACCTTC.

The rearrangement links TRBV7-9 to TRBJ1-1; D possibly corresponds to TRBD1 (6 bases). CDR1 is SEHNR, CDR2 FQNEAQ, per germline (reference sequence). This CDR3 is 15 amino acids long. Trimming stripped 4 bases from V and 3 bases from J, with 15 bases between. CDR3 amino acids: CASSSSDSGDTEAFF. CDR3 sequence (DNA): TGTGCCAGCAGCTCCTCGGACAGTGGGGACACTGAAGCTTTCTTT.

The V gene is TRBV18, the J gene TRBJ1-2; D is unclear. Between the trimmed V and J ends, which lost 1 base and 6 bases, there was a span of 9 bases. The CDR3 sequence is 13 residues long. CDR1 KGHSH and CDR2 LQKENI come from the germline V gene. The CDR3 is CASSPRGFDGYTF. CDR3 nucleotide sequence: TGTGCCAGCTCACCACGAGGCTTCGATGGCTACACCTTC.

This chain connects TRBV11-2 to TRBJ1-6; unclear D gene. The germline gives CDR1 SGHAT, CDR2 FQNNGV. The CDR3 loop spans 13 amino acids. The V end lost 6 bases, the J end lost 10 bases, and 13 bases lay between the germline ends. The CDR3 protein is CASRTTWGSPLHF. The DNA of the CDR3 is TGTGCCAGCAGAACCACATGGGGATCACCCCTCCACTTT.

This chain connects TRBV7-3 to TRBJ1-1; 7 bases are shared with TRBD1. V dropped 5 bases and J dropped 1; count of bases not matched to a gene: 1. The CDR3 runs 13 residues. CDR1 is SGHTA and CDR2 is FQGTGA in the germline V gene. The CDR3 nucleotides are TGTGCCAGCAGCCGACAGGGGAACACTGAAGCTTTCTTT. Translation: CASSRQGNTEAFF.

CDR3 loop: CASSTTTSGGETQYF. In DNA, the CDR3 is TGTGCCAGCAGCACTACGACTAGCGGGGGCGAGACCCAGTACTTC. The rearrangement joins TRBV5-4 to TRBJ2-5; 12 nucleotides align to TRBD2. CDR3 length: 15 residues. Germline CDR1 is SGHNT and CDR2 is YYREEE (reference sequence). Trimming cost V 4 bases and J 5 bases; bases outside gene matches: 6.

The rearrangement links TRBV4-2 to TRBJ1-2; no clear D. Germline CDR1 and CDR2: LGHNA and YNFKEQ. This CDR3 region has 15 residues. Trimming pared 0 bases from V and 8 bases from J, leaving 16 bases between. The CDR3 region is CASSQDLTAPGGYTF. CDR3 DNA sequence: TGTGCCAGCAGCCAAGATCTAACAGCCCCGGGGGGCTACACCTTC.

This clone was counted only a few times. The CDR3 nucleotides read TGTGCCAGGATCCAGGGCGAAGGGTTTCAGCCCCAGCATTTT. Residues: CARIQGEGFQPQHF. The chain links TRBV3-1 (or the pseudogene TRBV3-2) to TRBJ1-5, with D possibly TRBD1 on 5 matching bases. Deletions cut 9 bases from V and 6 bases from J, with 18 bases between. This CDR3 has 14 residues. Germline CDR1 is LGHDT and CDR2 is YNNKEL (reference sequence).

The chain recombines TRBV28 with TRBJ1-5; D perhaps matches TRBD1 (5 bases). V lost 5 bases and J lost 6, with 17 bases in between. Germline V gives CDR1 MDHEN, CDR2 SYDVKM. The CDR3 is 15 amino acids. This CDR3 reads CASSKLDARVQPQHF. CDR3 bases: TGTGCCAGCAGTAAATTGGATGCCAGGGTTCAGCCCCAGCATTTT.

The V and J genes are TRBV28 and TRBJ2-6, with D unclear. V was clipped by 5 bases and J by 0 bases, with 2 bases between them. This CDR3 has 13 amino acids. Germline lookup yields CDR1 MDHEN and CDR2 SYDVKM. CDR3 sequence: CASSVSGANVLTF. CDR3 in DNA: TGTGCCAGCAGTGTCTCTGGGGCCAACGTCCTGACTTTC.

The rearrangement uses TRBV5-1 and TRBJ1-5, with D unclear. The CDR3 spans 15 residues. Germline assignment: CDR1 SGHRS and CDR2 YFSETQ. V shed 0 bases and J shed 6 bases, with 13 bases lying between them. The CDR3 DNA sequence: TGCGCCAGCAGCTTGGATATGGCAGCCGGTCAGCCCCAGCATTTT. Translation gives CASSLDMAAGQPQHF.

The chain has TRBV7-3 and TRBJ2-7; the D call may be TRBD1 or TRBD2 (6 bases each). CDR1 SGHTA and CDR2 FQGTGA come from the germline V gene. V dropped 5 bases and J dropped 0 bases, with 11 bases sitting between them. CDR3 size: 14 residues. The DNA for the CDR3 is TGTGCCAGCAGCCTAGGGGGGACCTCCTACGAGCAGTACTTC. Its protein product is CASSLGGTSYEQYF.

The chain couples TRBV4-3 to TRBJ2-1; the D gene is possibly TRBD2 (6 bases). V lost 4 bases, J lost 1 base, and 11 bases lay in between. Germline V gives CDR1 LGHNA, CDR2 YSLEER. There are 15 residues in the CDR3. The CDR3 DNA reads as TGCGCCAGCAGCCCCGCCGGGAGTTCCTACAATGAGCAGTTCTTC. This translates into CASSPAGSSYNEQFF.

The chain employs TRBV7-6 and TRBJ1-1; a weak D match, TRBD1 (5 bases). CDR1 and CDR2 from the germline V gene are SGHVS and FNYEAQ. The V end lost 1 base, the J end lost 5 bases, and 14 bases lay between the germline ends. This CDR3 comprises 15 residues. The chain's CDR3 is CASSLDAGMRTEAFF. As DNA, the CDR3 is TGTGCCAGCAGCTTAGACGCAGGGATGAGGACTGAAGCTTTCTTT.

The V gene is TRBV4-3, the J gene TRBJ1-3; unclear D gene. The ends were cut back, 0 bases at V and 0 bases at J, with 9 bases in the middle. CDR1 LGHNA and CDR2 YSLEER come from the germline V gene. The CDR3 length is 16 residues. DNA for the CDR3: TGCGCCAGCAGCCAAGACCCCGGCGGCTCTGGAAACACCATATATTTT. Protein product: CASSQDPGGSGNTIYF.

This chain links TRBV29-1 with TRBJ1-1; D gene ambiguous. CDR1 is SQVTM and CDR2 is ANQGSEA in the germline V gene. The CDR3 contains 12 residues. Trimming stripped 6 bases from V and 4 bases from J, with 12 bases between. CDR3 DNA sequence: TGCAGCGTCTATAGGAGAGGCACTGAAGCTTTCTTT. The encoded protein is CSVYRRGTEAFF.

This chain joins TRBV7-9 and TRBJ1-2, with a possible D match to TRBD1 (6 bases). Germline V gene data show CDR1 as SEHNR and CDR2 as FQNEAQ (reference sequence). Trimming pared 3 bases from V and 4 bases from J, leaving 12 bases between. CDR3 length equals 14 residues. The CDR3 nucleotides are TGTGCCAGCAGCTTGGGTACAGGGTCCTATGGCTACACCTTC. This encodes CASSLGTGSYGYTF.

The chain has TRBV4-2 and TRBJ2-7; TRBD2 matches 12 bases. Germline CDR1 reads LGHNA; CDR2 reads YNFKEQ. The CDR3 is 15 amino acids. Trimming removed 1 base from V and 2 bases from J; junction bases left unmatched: 0. The CDR3 region has the DNA TGTGCCAGCAGCCAAGGGACTAGCGGGACCTACGAGCAGTACTTC. It specifies CASSQGTSGTYEQYF.